The rows below give T cell receptor beta chains drawn from one sample of a study of response to subunit inactivated influenza vaccine. TCRdb re-called the RT-PCR reads with MiXCR, one entry per CDR3 protein. The sample shows over 150,000 distinct CDR3 sequences, approximately 11% of them seen only once. Source: non-naive T cells sorted from PBMCs, taken about 6 weeks after vaccination. All receptors come from a man aged 50 to 59 who received an inactivated influenza vaccine. Each CDR3 is given with its conserved first and last residue. The D gene is left open where the match is weak. Size is omitted from some rows. Given values are once, few, many or a class for expanded clones.

V gene	J gene	clone size	D gene	CDR3 DNA	CDR3 protein
TRBV12-3/TRBV12-4	TRBJ2-1	.	.	TGTGCCAGCAGCGGCAGGGAAGGAGGAGAGCAGTTCTTC	CASSGREGGEQFF
TRBV12-3/TRBV12-4	TRBJ1-4	many	TRBD1	TGTGCCAGCAGTTTAAGGGTTAGACAGGGCGCCGAAAAACTGTTTTTT	CASSLRVRQGAEKLFF
TRBV2	TRBJ1-1	.	.	TGTGCCAGCAGTAAGCGATTGAACACTGAAGCTTTCTTT	CASSKRLNTEAFF
TRBV20-1	TRBJ2-1	.	.	TGCAGCCCGGGGGCAGGCTACCGCGGTGAGCAGTTCTTC	CSPGAGYRGEQFF
TRBV28	TRBJ2-2	few	TRBD1	TGTGCCAGCAGTAAAGGACAGGGGGCCACCGGGGAGCTGTTTTTT	CASSKGQGATGELFF
TRBV5-5	TRBJ1-1	many	.	TGTGCCAGCAGCTTAGGAGGGGTGAACACTGAAGCTTTCTTT	CASSLGGVNTEAFF
TRBV20-1	TRBJ2-7	.	TRBD2	TGCAGTGCTGCCCCGACTAGCGGGATGAACGAGCAGTACTTC	CSAAPTSGMNEQYF
TRBV6-6	TRBJ2-1	medium-sized	.	TGTGCCAGCGTGGGGGCAGGTTACAATGAGCAGTTCTTC	CASVGAGYNEQFF
TRBV3-1	TRBJ1-6	.	.	TGTGCCAGCAGCCAGGAAGTTCTACCGGGACGCCGGGTTTGGTCCCTCCACTTT	CASSQEVLPGRRVWSLHF
TRBV24-1	TRBJ2-3	.	.	TGTGCCACCAGTGATTTTCAGGGCAGAGATACGCAGTATTTT	CATSDFQGRDTQYF
TRBV3-1	TRBJ2-2	many	.	TGTGCCAGCAGCTCTCGTGTGGGGATCACCGGGGAGCTGTTTTTT	CASSSRVGITGELFF
TRBV10-3	TRBJ1-1	.	TRBD1	TGTGCCATCAGTGATTTCCAGGGGGGGGCTGAAGCTTTCTTT	CAISDFQGGAEAFF
TRBV2	TRBJ2-1	few	.	TGTGCCAGCAGTGAACACAGTAGCCCTCCTCAGCAGTTCTTC	CASSEHSSPPQQFF
TRBV6-5	TRBJ2-3	many	.	TGTGCCAGCAGTACTGGGAAGTTCACAGATACGCAGTATTTT	CASSTGKFTDTQYF
TRBV19	TRBJ2-3	.	.	TGTGCCCTCCCCCCACTAGACACAGATACGCAGTATTTT	CALPPLDTDTQYF
TRBV21-1	TRBJ2-2	.	.	TGTGCCAGCAGCAAAGCGGAGGACACGAACACCGGGGAGCTGTTTTTT	CASSKAEDTNTGELFF
TRBV24-1	TRBJ2-6	.	.	TGTGCCACCAGTGATGATGACATTACTGGGGCCAACGTCCTGACTTTC	CATSDDDITGANVLTF
TRBV2	TRBJ2-3	.	TRBD2	TGTGCCAGCAGTTACAGCGGGGGTAACACAGATACGCAGTATTTT	CASSYSGGNTDTQYF
TRBV12-3/TRBV12-4	TRBJ2-1	.	TRBD2	TGTGCCAGCAGTCCACGGGGGGTCAACTCCTACAATGAGCAGTTCTTC	CASSPRGVNSYNEQFF
TRBV18	TRBJ2-2	.	TRBD2	TGTGCCAGCTCACCACCCACTAGCGGGTTCGACCTGTATAACACCGGGGAGCTGTTTTTT	CASSPPTSGFDLYNTGELFF
TRBV24-1	TRBJ2-2	.	.	TGTGCCACCAGTTCATACACCGGGGAGCTGTTTTTT	CATSSYTGELFF
TRBV9	TRBJ2-3	many	.	TGTGCCAGCAGCGTAGAAGTTAGCACAGATACGCAGTATTTT	CASSVEVSTDTQYF
TRBV3-1	TRBJ2-7	few	.	TGTGCCAGCAGCCAAGATGGCGGGTACAGGCAGTACTTC	CASSQDGGYRQYF
TRBV11-3	TRBJ2-3	few	TRBD1	TGTGCCAGCAGCGCCGGACAGGGAAGCACAGATACGCAGTATTTT	CASSAGQGSTDTQYF
TRBV5-5	TRBJ1-2	.	.	TGTGCCAGCAGCGTGCTGGTTACCATCGTGGGGGGCTACACCTTC	CASSVLVTIVGGYTF
TRBV10-3	TRBJ2-3	few	TRBD1	TGTGCCATCAGTGGCTACAGGGGGCTTAGCACAGATACGCAGTATTTT	CAISGYRGLSTDTQYF
TRBV11-3	TRBJ2-1	.	.	TGTGCCAGCAGCTTAGAATCACCTGGATACAATGAGCAGTTCTTC	CASSLESPGYNEQFF
TRBV6-5	TRBJ2-1	many	TRBD2	TGTGCCAGCAGTTACGTTCTAGCGGGAGGGCCTCTGTTCTTC	CASSYVLAGGPLFF
TRBV6-2/TRBV6-3	TRBJ2-1	.	TRBD2	TGTGCCAGCAGGACGGCTAGCGGGGGTCGTAACAATGAGCAGTTCTTC	CASRTASGGRNNEQFF
TRBV30	TRBJ1-2	few	.	TGTGCCTGGAGTGTATGGGGTGTCGACGGCTACACCTTC	CAWSVWGVDGYTF
TRBV28	TRBJ2-7	.	TRBD1	TGTGCCAGCAGAAACCCCAGGGGGTACGAGCAGTACTTC	CASRNPRGYEQYF
TRBV5-1	TRBJ1-6	.	.	TGCGCCAGCAGCTTGGCTCGACCGGATAATTCACCCCTCCACTTT	CASSLARPDNSPLHF
TRBV7-8	TRBJ2-1	many	.	TGTGCCAGCAGCTTACGTTGGGACGAGCAGTTCTTC	CASSLRWDEQFF
TRBV11-2	TRBJ2-5	many	TRBD2	TGTGCCACCAACACGAGGGGACTAGATGCGGAGACCCAGTACTTC	CATNTRGLDAETQYF
TRBV7-9	TRBJ2-3	many	.	TGTGCCAGCAGCTTAGTGGGTCCAGATACGCAGTATTTT	CASSLVGPDTQYF
TRBV12-3/TRBV12-4	TRBJ1-3	many	.	TGTGCCGGCACGATGGCTCGACGGGGAAACACCATATATTTT	CAGTMARRGNTIYF
TRBV11-2	TRBJ2-7	.	TRBD1	TGTGCCAGCAGCACGGGACAGACGATAACCTACGAGCAGTACTTC	CASSTGQTITYEQYF
TRBV2	TRBJ2-2	many	TRBD2	TGTGCCAGCAGCCCGGGACTAGCGGGCCCTGACACCGGGGAGCTGTTTTTT	CASSPGLAGPDTGELFF
TRBV12-3/TRBV12-4	TRBJ1-6	few	.	TGTGCCAGCACCCTCGGGGGGGTCAGTGGTTCACCCCTCCACTTT	CASTLGGVSGSPLHF
TRBV12-3/TRBV12-4	TRBJ2-5	many	TRBD2	TGTGCCAGCAGTACCCTCCTAACTAGCGGGCAAGAGACCCAGTACTTC	CASSTLLTSGQETQYF
TRBV28	TRBJ1-3	many	.	TGTGCCAGCAGTTTATCCCTACAAGTCTCTGGAAACACCATATATTTT	CASSLSLQVSGNTIYF
TRBV5-1	TRBJ2-2	many	TRBD2	TGCGCCAGCAGCCTCGGGACTAAGAACACCGGGGAGCTGTTTTTT	CASSLGTKNTGELFF